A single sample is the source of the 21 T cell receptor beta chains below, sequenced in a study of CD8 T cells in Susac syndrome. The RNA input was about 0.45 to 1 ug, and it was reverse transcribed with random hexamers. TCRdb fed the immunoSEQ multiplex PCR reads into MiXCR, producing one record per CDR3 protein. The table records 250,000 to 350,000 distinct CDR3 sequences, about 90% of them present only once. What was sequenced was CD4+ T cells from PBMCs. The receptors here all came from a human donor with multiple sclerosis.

CDR3 DNA sequence: TGTGCCAGCTCACCAATCCCGGGCCAGTACCAAGAGACCCAGTACTTC. This translates into CASSPIPGQYQETQYF. The J gene is TRBJ2-5, the V gene TRBV18; D is unclear. Per the germline V gene, CDR1 is KGHSH and CDR2 is LQKENI. V shed 2 bases and J shed 0 bases, with 13 bases lying between them. The CDR3 loop spans 16 amino acids. Filled out from reference TRBV18 and TRBJ2-5, the complete variable domain reads NAGVMQNPRHLVRRRGQEARLRCSPMKGHSHVYWYRQLPEEGLKFMVYLQKENIIDESGMPKERFSAEFPKEGPSILRIQQVVRGDSAAYFCASSPIPGQYQETQYFGPGTRLLVL.

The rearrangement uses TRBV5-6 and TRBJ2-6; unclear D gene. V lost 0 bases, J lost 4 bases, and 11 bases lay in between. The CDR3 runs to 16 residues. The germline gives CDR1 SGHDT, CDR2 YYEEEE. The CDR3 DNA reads TGTGCCAGCAGCTTGGGAACGCACTGGGGGGCCAACGTCCTGACTTTC. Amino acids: CASSLGTHWGANVLTF.

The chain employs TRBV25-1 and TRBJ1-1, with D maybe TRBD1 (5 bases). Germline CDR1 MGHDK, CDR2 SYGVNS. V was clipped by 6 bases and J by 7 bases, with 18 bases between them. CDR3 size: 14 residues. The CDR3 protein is CASRTSGGKGEAFF. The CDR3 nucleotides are TGTGCCAGCAGAACCTCGGGGGGTAAGGGTGAAGCTTTCTTT.

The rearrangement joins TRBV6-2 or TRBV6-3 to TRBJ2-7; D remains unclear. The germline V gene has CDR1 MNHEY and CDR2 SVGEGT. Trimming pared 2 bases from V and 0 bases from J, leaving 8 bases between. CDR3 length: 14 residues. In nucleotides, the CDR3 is TGTGCCAGCAGTTACCGGGTTCACTCCTACGAGCAGTACTTC. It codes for CASSYRVHSYEQYF.

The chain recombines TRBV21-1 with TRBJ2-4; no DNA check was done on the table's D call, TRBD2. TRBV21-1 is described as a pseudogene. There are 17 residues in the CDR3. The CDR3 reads CASSSSGPHESKNIQYF. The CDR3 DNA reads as TGTGCCAGCAGCTCATCGGGGCCCCATGAATCGAAAAACATTCAGTACTTC.

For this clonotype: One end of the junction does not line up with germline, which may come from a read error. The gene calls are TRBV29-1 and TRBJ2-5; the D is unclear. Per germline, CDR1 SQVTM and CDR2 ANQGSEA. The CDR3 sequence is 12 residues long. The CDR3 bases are TGCAGCGTGAGCCGCTCCCAAGAGGCCCAGTACTTC. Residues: CSVSRSQEAQYF. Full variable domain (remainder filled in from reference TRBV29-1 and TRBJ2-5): SAVISQKPSRDICQRGTSLTIQCQVDSQVTMMFWYRQQPGQSLTLIATANQGSEATYESGFVIDKFPISRPNLTFSTLTVSNMSPEDSSIYLCSVSRSQEAQYFGPGTRLLVL.

The CDR3 nucleotides read TGTGCCACCAGTGAGAAGGGGACATCTCCTCCTTATGGCTACACCTTC. It codes for CATSEKGTSPPYGYTF. This sequence joins TRBV24-1 and TRBJ1-2; tentative D call: TRBD1 (6 bases). Germline CDR1 KGHDR, CDR2 SFDVKD. The germline V and J ends were trimmed by 4 bases and 5 bases, with 19 bases remaining between them. CDR3 size: 16 residues.

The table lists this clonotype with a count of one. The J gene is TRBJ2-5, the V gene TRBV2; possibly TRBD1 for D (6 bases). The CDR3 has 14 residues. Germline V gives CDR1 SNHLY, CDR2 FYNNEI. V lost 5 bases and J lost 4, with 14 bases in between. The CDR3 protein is CASSSDRPSETQYF. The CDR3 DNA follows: TGTGCCAGCAGTTCCGACAGGCCCTCAGAGACCCAGTACTTC.

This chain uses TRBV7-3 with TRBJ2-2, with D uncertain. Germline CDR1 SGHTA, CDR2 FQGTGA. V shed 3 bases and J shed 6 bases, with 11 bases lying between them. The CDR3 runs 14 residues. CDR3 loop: CASSLSAISGELFF. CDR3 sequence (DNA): TGTGCCAGCAGCTTGTCCGCTATTTCCGGGGAGCTGTTTTTT. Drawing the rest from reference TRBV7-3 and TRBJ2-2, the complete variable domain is GAGVSQTPSNKVTEKGKYVELRCDPISGHTALYWYRQSLGQGPEFLIYFQGTGAADDSGLPNDRFFAVRPEGSVSTLKIQRTERGDSAVYLCASSLSAISGELFFGEGSRLTVL.

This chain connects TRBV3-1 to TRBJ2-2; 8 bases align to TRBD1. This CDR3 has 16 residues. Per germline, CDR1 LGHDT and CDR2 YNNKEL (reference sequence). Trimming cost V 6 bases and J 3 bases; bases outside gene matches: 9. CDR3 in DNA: TGTGCCAGCAGGCCGTCAGGGGGCGCGGACACCGGGGAGCTGTTTTTT. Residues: CASRPSGGADTGELFF.

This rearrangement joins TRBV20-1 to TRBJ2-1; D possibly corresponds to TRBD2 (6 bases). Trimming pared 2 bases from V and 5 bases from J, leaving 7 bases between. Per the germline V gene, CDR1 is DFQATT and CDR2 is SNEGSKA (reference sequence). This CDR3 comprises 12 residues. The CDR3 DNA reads TGCAGTGCTAGAAGCGGGCACAATGAGCAGTTCTTC. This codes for CSARSGHNEQFF.

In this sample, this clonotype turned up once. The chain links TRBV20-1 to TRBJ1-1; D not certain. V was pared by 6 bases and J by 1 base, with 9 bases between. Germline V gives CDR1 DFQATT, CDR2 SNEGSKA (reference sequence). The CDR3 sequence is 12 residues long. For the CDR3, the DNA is TGCAGTGCCAGTTTAAGGAACACTGAAGCTTTCTTT. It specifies CSASLRNTEAFF.

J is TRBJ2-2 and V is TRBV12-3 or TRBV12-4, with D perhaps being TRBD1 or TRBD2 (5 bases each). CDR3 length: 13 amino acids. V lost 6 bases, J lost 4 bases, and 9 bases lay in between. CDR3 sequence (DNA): TGTGCCAGCAGGCCGGGACGCACCGGGGAGCTGTTTTTT. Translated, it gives CASRPGRTGELFF.

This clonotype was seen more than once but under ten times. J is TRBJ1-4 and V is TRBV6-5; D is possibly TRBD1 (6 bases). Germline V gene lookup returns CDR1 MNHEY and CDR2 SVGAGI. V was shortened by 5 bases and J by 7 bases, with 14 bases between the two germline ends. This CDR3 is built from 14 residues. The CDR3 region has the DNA TGTGCCAGCAGTACCACAGGGAGGGGTGAAAAACTGTTTTTT. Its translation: CASSTTGRGEKLFF.

The CDR3 sequence: CASSPTGGQGLYGYTF. CDR3 in DNA: TGTGCCAGTAGCCCGACGGGGGGACAGGGCCTCTATGGCTACACCTTC. V is TRBV19 and J is TRBJ1-2; TRBD1 matches at 9 bases. The CDR3 length is 16 residues. With 6 bases clipped from V and 4 bases from J, the junction kept 12 bases outside the gene matches. CDR1 and CDR2 from the germline V gene are LNHDA and SQIVND (reference sequence). The whole variable domain, remainder taken from reference TRBV19 and TRBJ1-2, is DGGITQSPKYLFRKEGQNVTLSCEQNLNHDAMYWYRQDPGQGLRLIYYSQIVNDFQKGDIAEGYSVSREKKESFPLTVTSAQKNPTAFYLCASSPTGGQGLYGYTFGSGTRLTVV.

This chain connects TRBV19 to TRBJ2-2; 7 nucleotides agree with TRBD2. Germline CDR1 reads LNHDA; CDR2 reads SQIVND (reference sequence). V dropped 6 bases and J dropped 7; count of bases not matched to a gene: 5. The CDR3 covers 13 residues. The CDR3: CASRGAGVGELFF. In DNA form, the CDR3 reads TGTGCCAGTAGGGGTGCGGGGGTCGGGGAGCTGTTTTTT.

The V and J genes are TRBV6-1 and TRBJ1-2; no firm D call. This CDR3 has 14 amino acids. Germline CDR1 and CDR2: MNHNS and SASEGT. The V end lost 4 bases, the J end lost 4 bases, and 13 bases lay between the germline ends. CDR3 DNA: TGTGCCAGCAGTGGGGCCGCCACGCTCTATGGCTACACCTTC. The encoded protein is CASSGAATLYGYTF.

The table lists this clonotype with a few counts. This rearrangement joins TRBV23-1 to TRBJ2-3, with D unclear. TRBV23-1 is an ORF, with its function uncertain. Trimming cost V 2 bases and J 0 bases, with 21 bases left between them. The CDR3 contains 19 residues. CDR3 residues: CASSQISRVSGLSTDTQYF. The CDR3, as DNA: TGCGCCAGCAGTCAAATCTCTCGGGTCTCAGGTCTTAGCACAGATACGCAGTATTTT.

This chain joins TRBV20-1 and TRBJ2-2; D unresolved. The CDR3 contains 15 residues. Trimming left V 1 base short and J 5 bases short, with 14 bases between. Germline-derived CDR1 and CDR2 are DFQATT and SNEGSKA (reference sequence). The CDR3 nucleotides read TGCAGTGCTAGAGCCGGCAGTCTGGGGACCGGGGAGCTGTTTTTT. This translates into CSARAGSLGTGELFF.

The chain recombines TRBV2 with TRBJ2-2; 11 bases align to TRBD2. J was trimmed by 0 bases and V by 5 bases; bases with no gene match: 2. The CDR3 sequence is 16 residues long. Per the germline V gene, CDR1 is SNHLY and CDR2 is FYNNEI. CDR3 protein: CASSPTSGANTGELFF. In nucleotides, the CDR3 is TGTGCCAGCAGTCCGACTAGCGGGGCGAACACCGGGGAGCTGTTTTTT.

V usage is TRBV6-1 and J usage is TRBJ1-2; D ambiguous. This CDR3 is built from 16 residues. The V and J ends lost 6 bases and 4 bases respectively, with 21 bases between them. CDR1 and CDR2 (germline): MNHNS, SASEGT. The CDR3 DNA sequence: TGTGCCAGCAGCCCCGGCCCCAATCCTCCTCTCTATGGCTACACCTTC. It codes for CASSPGPNPPLYGYTF.